This TCR beta chain came from a study of T-cell memory formation after mild COVID-19. Study-wide context: Clusters were largely donor specific.

The CDR3 totals 11 residues. V lost 8 bases and J 10 bases, leaving 12 bases between the germline ends. The germline V gene has CDR1 SEHNR and CDR2 FQNEAQ (reference sequence). In TCRdb, the 5' RACE reads were re-called with MiXCR into one record per CDR3 protein. The profile shows approximately 260,000 distinct CDR3 sequences, approximately 15% of them singletons. This clonotype has a handful of counts. This clonotype was sampled from a man aged 18 to 29 who had mild COVID-19 (a few samples of this study predate the infection). Cell type and time point are not known. The chain employs TRBV7-9 and TRBJ2-1; no clear D gene. Input material: PBMCs or a T cell subset sorted from them (not recorded which). DNA for the CDR3: TGTGCCAGCTCCAACGGGTACGAGCAGTTCTTC. Translated: CASSNGYEQFF.